This passage covers 6 T cell receptor beta chains from one sample sequenced in a study of CD8+ T cells in alopecia areata. Extraction and reverse transcription of RNA yielded cDNA as the sequencing template. Assay used: immunoSEQ multiplex PCR; TCRdb lists only in-frame clones, some missing. The sample comprises 50,000 to 80,000 clones, roughly 46% of which are singletons, and 45% to 60% rests with the top ten. The sample consisted of NKG2D-low CD8+ T cells sorted from blood. The receptors shown here come from a human donor with alopecia areata.

The V and J genes are TRBV5-1 and TRBJ2-1, with 10 nucleotides matching TRBD2. CDR1 and CDR2 (germline): SGHRS, YFSETQ. The CDR3 covers 15 residues. V shed 5 bases and J 7 bases; nucleotides not matched to a gene: 9. CDR3 region: CASRYSGRAGNEQFF. CDR3 nucleotides: TGCGCCAGCAGGTACAGCGGGAGGGCCGGGAATGAGCAGTTCTTC.

V gene TRBV7-2 combines with J gene TRBJ2-7, with D maybe TRBD2 (5 bases). The V end was cut by 2 bases, the J end by 4 bases, with 12 bases between. Germline assignment: CDR1 SGHTA and CDR2 FQGNSA. The CDR3 is 14 residues long. CDR3 sequence (DNA): TGTGCCAGCAGCTTAAGAAGGCAGCGGTACGAGCAGTACTTC. This encodes CASSLRRQRYEQYF.

This clone was seen a handful of times. The rearrangement joins TRBV10-2 to TRBJ2-5; no definite D call. With 2 bases removed from V and 7 bases from J, the gap between germline ends came to 11 bases. The germline V gene has CDR1 WSHSY and CDR2 SAAADI. This CDR3 region has 13 residues. In DNA form, the CDR3 reads TGCGCCAGCAGTGAGGACCCCCGTGTGACCCAGTACTTC. This sequence encodes CASSEDPRVTQYF.

In this sample, this clone turned up a few times. The rearrangement joins TRBV28 to TRBJ1-1; D call uncertain. The CDR3 contains 11 residues. V was shortened by 5 bases and J by 5 bases, with 6 bases between the two germline ends. Per the germline V gene, CDR1 is MDHEN and CDR2 is SYDVKM. The chain's CDR3 is CASSPSTEAFF. In DNA, the CDR3 is TGTGCCAGCAGTCCGAGTACTGAAGCTTTCTTT.

This clone was counted between two and nine times. The chain joins TRBV4-3 to TRBJ2-1; 9 bases are a match to TRBD2. This CDR3 has 15 amino acids. Per the germline V gene, CDR1 is LGHNA and CDR2 is YSLEER. With 4 bases clipped from V and 4 bases from J, the junction kept 5 bases outside the gene matches. This CDR3 is CASSPGTSRYNEQFF. For the CDR3, the DNA is TGCGCCAGCAGCCCAGGGACTAGCAGATACAATGAGCAGTTCTTC.

The chain joins TRBV9 to TRBJ2-1; either TRBD1 or TRBD2 may fit D (5 bases each). Germline loops: CDR1 SGDLS, CDR2 YYNGEE. Trimming shortened V by 2 bases and J by 6 bases, and 9 bases separated the two germline ends. CDR3 length: 13 amino acids. CDR3 sequence reads: CASSVGVPNEQFF. For the CDR3, the DNA is TGTGCCAGCAGCGTGGGGGTACCCAATGAGCAGTTCTTC.